The next 25 T cell receptor beta chains were all read from a single sample in a study of spatial heterogeneity in lung cancer. TCRdb re-called the 5' RACE reads with MiXCR, one entry per CDR3 protein. The sample holds roughly 79,000 distinct CDR3 sequences, roughly 8% seen once. Stated time point: sample taken at primary tumor resection. The sample was PBMCs, taken at surgery. These TCRs come from a male donor with early-stage non-small cell lung cancer.

This clonotype was recorded many times. This chain uses TRBV5-1 with TRBJ2-1; D is tentatively TRBD1 or TRBD2 (5 bases each). This CDR3 has 14 amino acids. The germline V gene encodes CDR1 SGHRS and CDR2 YFSETQ. The germline V and J ends were trimmed by 4 bases and 5 bases, with 13 bases remaining between them. The CDR3 here is CASSPGDLDNEQFF. CDR3 bases: TGCGCCAGCAGCCCCGGGGACCTAGACAATGAGCAGTTCTTC.

The chain links TRBV12-3 or TRBV12-4 to TRBJ1-4, with D hard to call. The CDR3 has 14 residues. V was pared by 6 bases and J by 0 bases, with 8 bases between. The CDR3 DNA sequence: TGTGCCAGCAGGCGCGGAGCAACTAATGAAAAACTGTTTTTT. This sequence encodes CASRRGATNEKLFF.

In this sample, this clonotype turned up many times. The chain has TRBV15 and TRBJ2-3; 7 positions agree with TRBD2. Germline CDR1 LNHNV, CDR2 YYDKDF (reference sequence). Losses at the gene ends were 7 bases for V and 2 bases for J; bases not matched to a gene: 3. There are 13 residues in the CDR3. CDR3 bases: TGTGCCACCACCGGGGGGTTCACAGATACGCAGTATTTT. It specifies CATTGGFTDTQYF. Full variable domain (outside the CDR3, taken from reference TRBV15 and TRBJ2-3): DAMVIQNPRYQVTQFGKPVTLSCSQTLNHNVMYWYQQKSSQAPKLLFHYYDKDFNNEADTPDNFQSRRPNTSFCFLDIRSPGLGDTAMYLCATTGGFTDTQYFGPGTRLTVL.

This clonotype was recorded many times. The rearrangement joins TRBV18 to TRBJ1-1, with TRBD1 as a possible D gene (5 bases). Trimming removed 5 bases at V and 6 bases at J, with 22 bases between. Germline V gene data show CDR1 as KGHSH and CDR2 as LQKENI. The CDR3 consists of 16 residues. The CDR3 sequence: CASSARSGRVGAEAFF. In nucleotides, the CDR3 is TGTGCCAGCTCAGCTCGTTCGGGCAGGGTTGGTGCTGAAGCTTTCTTT.

CDR3: CASSAGGSRNEQFF. CDR3 coding DNA: TGTGCCAGCAGTGCTGGCGGGAGTAGGAATGAGCAGTTCTTC. The V and J genes are TRBV6-1 and TRBJ2-1; 7 positions match TRBD2. Germline CDR1 is MNHNS and CDR2 is SASEGT. The junction had 7 bases not matched to a gene; V was cut back by 4 bases and J by 7 bases. There are 14 residues in the CDR3.

This clonotype was counted many times. CDR3 sequence reads: CASSKTANYGYTF. DNA for the CDR3: TGTGCCAGTAGTAAGACGGCTAACTATGGCTACACCTTC. The V gene is TRBV19, the J gene TRBJ1-2, with D hard to call. The CDR3 covers 13 residues. From germline, CDR1 is LNHDA and CDR2 SQIVND (reference sequence). V lost 4 bases and J 0 bases, leaving 6 bases between the germline ends.

J is TRBJ1-1 and V is TRBV27, with D possibly TRBD1 on 5 matching bases. Germline CDR1 reads MNHEY; CDR2 reads SMNVEV (reference sequence). CDR3 length equals 15 residues. Trimming pared 1 base from V and 0 bases from J, leaving 9 bases between. As DNA, the CDR3 is TGTGCCAGCAGTTTATTAGGGACGGTGAACACTGAAGCTTTCTTT. It yields the protein CASSLLGTVNTEAFF.

A remark on this clonotype: A much larger clone lies a single base off, so this may be a read error. This chain links TRBV12-3 or TRBV12-4 with TRBJ1-4; D is ambiguous. This CDR3 contains 11 residues. The CDR3 reads CASRRREKLSF. The CDR3 region has the DNA TGTGCCAGCAGGAGGCGGGAAAAACTGTCTTTT.

This chain joins TRBV27 and TRBJ2-7; 8 nucleotides line up with TRBD2. V shed 4 bases and J 4 bases; nucleotides not matched to a gene: 6. CDR3 length: 14 amino acids. Germline CDR1 and CDR2: MNHEY and SMNVEV (reference sequence). CDR3 in DNA: TGTGCCAGCAGTTCTTTAGCGGGGAGGTACGAGCAGTACTTC. Protein product: CASSSLAGRYEQYF.

The sample holds many counts of this clonotype. V is TRBV11-1 and J is TRBJ1-1; no firm D call. Germline V gene data show CDR1 as SGHAT and CDR2 as FQDESV (reference sequence). V was trimmed by 5 bases and J by 3 bases, leaving 10 bases between them. The CDR3 consists of 13 residues. DNA of the CDR3: TGTGCCAGCAGCCTTTTACGGGACACTGAAGCTTTCTTT. Protein: CASSLLRDTEAFF.

The chain carries TRBV7-2 and TRBJ2-3; D is perhaps TRBD2 (6 bases). Germline CDR1 and CDR2: SGHTA and FQGNSA. CDR3 length: 16 amino acids. Trimming pared 5 bases from V and 1 base from J, leaving 16 bases between. Written as DNA, the CDR3 is TGTGCCAGCAGCCCCTTTCGCGGCGGGGGCACAGATACGCAGTATTTT. Translating it yields CASSPFRGGGTDTQYF.

This clonotype was detected ten times or more. The chain uses TRBV2 and TRBJ1-1; 8 bases agree with TRBD1. This CDR3 has 15 residues. Trimming cost V 5 bases and J 5 bases; bases outside gene matches: 10. Per the germline V gene, CDR1 is SNHLY and CDR2 is FYNNEI. Here the CDR3 reads CASSQQGARGTEAFF. The CDR3, as DNA: TGTGCCAGCAGTCAGCAGGGGGCGCGAGGTACTGAAGCTTTCTTT.

This clonotype has a count of ten or more. V gene TRBV11-2 combines with J gene TRBJ2-7; D is ambiguous. V was cut by 3 bases and J by 2 bases, with 8 bases left in between. Germline-derived CDR1 and CDR2 are SGHAT and FQNNGV. The CDR3 is made up of 13 amino acids. This CDR3 reads CASSFSQPYEQYF. As DNA, the CDR3 is TGTGCCAGCAGCTTCAGTCAGCCCTACGAGCAGTACTTC.

Turning to this clonotype: The junction departs from germline at one end; a sequencing error may be responsible. The genes are TRBV3-1 and TRBJ2-1; 7 bases are a match to TRBD2. From germline, CDR1 is LGHDT and CDR2 YNNKEL (reference sequence). The CDR3 is 17 residues long. Here the CDR3 DNA reads TGTGCCAACAGCCAAGGCCCCTCTAGCGGACTATACAATGAGCAGTTCTTC. It encodes CANSQGPSSGLYNEQFF.

The chain links TRBV6-6 to TRBJ1-2; D is unclear. This CDR3 has 15 amino acids. Between the trimmed V and J ends, which lost 0 bases and 1 base, there was a span of 9 bases. CDR1 and CDR2 from the germline V gene are MNHNY and SVGAGI (reference sequence). The CDR3 loop reads CASSYSSLLNYGYTF. In DNA form, the CDR3 reads TGTGCCAGCAGTTACTCGTCATTGCTTAACTATGGCTACACCTTC.

This clonotype was detected a few times. The V call is TRBV5-1, the J call TRBJ2-3; 10 bases line up with TRBD2. Germline CDR1 SGHRS, CDR2 YFSETQ. The ends lost 3 bases at V and 1 base at J; junction bases unmatched: 5. The CDR3 covers 16 residues. The CDR3 sequence is CASSSGLADRTDTQYF. CDR3 in DNA: TGCGCCAGCAGCTCCGGACTAGCGGACCGCACAGATACGCAGTATTTT.

The rearrangement links TRBV10-3 to TRBJ2-6; TRBD1 matches at 7 bases. The germline V gene encodes CDR1 ENHRY and CDR2 SYGVKD. The CDR3 consists of 17 residues. V gave up 5 bases and J gave up 4 bases; unmatched junction bases: 11. The CDR3 DNA sequence: TGTGCCATCAGTCCGGGACAGCGACTTTTCGGGGCCAACGTCCTGACTTTC. Amino acid sequence: CAISPGQRLFGANVLTF.

This clonotype showed up many times. V gene TRBV4-3 combines with J gene TRBJ2-1, with 9 bases identical to TRBD2. Germline loops: CDR1 LGHNA, CDR2 YSLEER. The CDR3 contains 18 residues. The V and J ends lost 1 base and 5 bases, in that order; junction bases with no gene match: 12. The CDR3 is CASSQAPGGAGGNNEQFF. CDR3 coding DNA: TGCGCCAGCAGCCAAGCCCCCGGGGGAGCGGGAGGCAACAATGAGCAGTTCTTC.

This clonotype came up many times. In nucleotides, the CDR3 is TGTGCCAGCAGCTTGGCCGTCCAGGGGGTCTACGAGCAGTACTTC. Translated: CASSLAVQGVYEQYF. The chain couples TRBV5-6 to TRBJ2-7; 7 nucleotides line up with TRBD1. The CDR3 is made up of 15 amino acids. CDR1 and CDR2 from the germline V gene are SGHDT and YYEEEE. V gave up 0 bases and J gave up 3 bases; unmatched junction bases: 6. The variable domain in full, with the rest retrieved from reference TRBV5-6 and TRBJ2-7, is DAGVTQSPTHLIKTRGQQVTLRCSPKSGHDTVSWYQQALGQGPQFIFQYYEEEERQRGNFPDRFSGHQFPNYSSELNVNALLLGDSALYLCASSLAVQGVYEQYFGPGTRLTVT.

This clonotype was counted many times. This rearrangement joins TRBV11-2 to TRBJ1-6; D remains unclear. In germline, CDR1 is SGHAT, CDR2 FQNNGV. V was pared by 5 bases and J by 11 bases, with 10 bases between. This CDR3 spans 12 amino acids. The DNA of the CDR3 is TGTGCCAGCAGCCTCGGGATAACACCCCTCCACTTT. It codes for CASSLGITPLHF.

This clonotype was observed many times. CDR3 sequence: CASRAWDEQYF. The CDR3 bases are TGTGCCAGCAGGGCTTGGGACGAGCAGTACTTC. The V call is TRBV2, the J call TRBJ2-7; D unclear. Trimming took off 6 bases at V and 5 bases at J, with 8 bases between the two ends. Germline assignment: CDR1 SNHLY and CDR2 FYNNEI. The CDR3 has 11 residues.

The sample holds a few counts of this clonotype. The chain combines TRBV13 with TRBJ1-6; the D is unclear. The CDR3 extends over 13 amino acids. Per the germline V gene, CDR1 is PRHDT and CDR2 is FYEKMQ (reference sequence). V was shortened by 2 bases and J by 7 bases, with 6 bases between the two germline ends. The CDR3 DNA reads TGTGCCAGCAGCTTATATCAGAATTCACCCCTCCACTTT. The encoded protein is CASSLYQNSPLHF.

This clonotype has ten or more counts. This chain uses TRBV19 with TRBJ2-3, with 11 bases fitting TRBD1. V shed 10 bases, J shed 1 base, and the junction held 7 bases outside the gene matches. This CDR3 contains 15 residues. Germline V gene data show CDR1 as LNHDA and CDR2 as SQIVND (reference sequence). The CDR3 is CATKDRGHGTDTQYF. As DNA, the CDR3 is TGTGCCACGAAGGACAGGGGGCACGGCACAGATACGCAGTATTTT.

The sample holds many counts of this clonotype. This rearrangement joins TRBV7-3 to TRBJ2-1; D gene unclear. The CDR3 spans 14 residues. Germline-derived CDR1 and CDR2 are SGHTA and FQGTGA. The V and J ends lost 5 bases and 7 bases respectively, with 15 bases between them. CDR3 in amino acids: CASSPWAPPNEQFF. The CDR3 DNA is TGTGCCAGCAGCCCCTGGGCCCCACCGAATGAGCAGTTCTTC.

This clonotype was picked up many times. The rearrangement joins TRBV24-1 to TRBJ2-7; TRBD1 matches at 7 bases. This CDR3 spans 15 amino acids. The germline gives CDR1 KGHDR, CDR2 SFDVKD. Trimming at V came to 3 bases and at J to 1 base, leaving 5 bases not matched to a gene. The CDR3 is CATSDPGTDSYEQYF. In nucleotides, the CDR3 is TGTGCCACCAGTGATCCCGGGACAGATTCCTACGAGCAGTACTTC.